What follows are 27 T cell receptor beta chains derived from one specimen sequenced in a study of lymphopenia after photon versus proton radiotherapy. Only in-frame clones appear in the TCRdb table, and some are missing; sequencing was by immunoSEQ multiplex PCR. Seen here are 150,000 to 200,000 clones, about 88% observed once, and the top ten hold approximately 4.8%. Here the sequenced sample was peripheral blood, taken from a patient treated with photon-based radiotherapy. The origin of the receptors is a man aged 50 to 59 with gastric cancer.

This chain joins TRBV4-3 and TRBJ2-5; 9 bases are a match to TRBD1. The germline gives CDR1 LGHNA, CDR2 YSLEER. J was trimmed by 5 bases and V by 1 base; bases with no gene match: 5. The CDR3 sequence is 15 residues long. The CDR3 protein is CASSQGTGVVETQYF. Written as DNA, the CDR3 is TGCGCCAGCAGCCAAGGGACAGGGGTAGTTGAGACCCAGTACTTC.

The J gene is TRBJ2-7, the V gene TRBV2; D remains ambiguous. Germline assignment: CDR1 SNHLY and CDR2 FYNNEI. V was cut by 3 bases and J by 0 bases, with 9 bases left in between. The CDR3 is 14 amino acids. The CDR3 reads CASSDGVTSYEQYF. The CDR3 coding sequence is TGTGCCAGCAGTGATGGCGTGACCTCCTACGAGCAGTACTTC.

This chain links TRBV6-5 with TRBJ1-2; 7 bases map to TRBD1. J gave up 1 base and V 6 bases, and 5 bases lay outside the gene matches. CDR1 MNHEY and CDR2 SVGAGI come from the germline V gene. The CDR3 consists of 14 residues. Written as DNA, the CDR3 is TGTGCCAGCAGCCCTACAGGGGTTAACTATGGCTACACCTTC. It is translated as CASSPTGVNYGYTF.

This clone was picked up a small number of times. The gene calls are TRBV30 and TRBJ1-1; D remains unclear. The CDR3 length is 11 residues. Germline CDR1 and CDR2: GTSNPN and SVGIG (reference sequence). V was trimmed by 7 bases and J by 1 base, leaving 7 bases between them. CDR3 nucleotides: TGTGCCTCGATCGGGAACACTGAAGCTTTCTTT. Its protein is CASIGNTEAFF.

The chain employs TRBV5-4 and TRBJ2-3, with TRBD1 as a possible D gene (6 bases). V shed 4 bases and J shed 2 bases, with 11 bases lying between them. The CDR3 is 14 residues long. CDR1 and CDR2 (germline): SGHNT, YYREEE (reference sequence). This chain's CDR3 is CASSTGQHTDTQYF. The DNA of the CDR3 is TGTGCCAGCAGCACCGGACAGCACACAGATACGCAGTATTTT.

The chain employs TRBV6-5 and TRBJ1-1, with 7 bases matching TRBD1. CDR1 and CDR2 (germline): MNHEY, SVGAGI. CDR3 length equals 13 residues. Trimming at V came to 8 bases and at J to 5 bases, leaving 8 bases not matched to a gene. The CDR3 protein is CASYRGSGTEAFF. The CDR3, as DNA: TGTGCCAGCTACAGGGGTTCAGGGACTGAAGCTTTCTTT.

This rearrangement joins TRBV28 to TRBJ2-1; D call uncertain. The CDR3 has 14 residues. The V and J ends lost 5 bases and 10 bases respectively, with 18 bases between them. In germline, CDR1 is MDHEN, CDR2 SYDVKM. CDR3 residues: CASSLIDPGQEQFF. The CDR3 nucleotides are TGTGCCAGCAGTCTAATTGACCCTGGGCAAGAGCAGTTCTTC.

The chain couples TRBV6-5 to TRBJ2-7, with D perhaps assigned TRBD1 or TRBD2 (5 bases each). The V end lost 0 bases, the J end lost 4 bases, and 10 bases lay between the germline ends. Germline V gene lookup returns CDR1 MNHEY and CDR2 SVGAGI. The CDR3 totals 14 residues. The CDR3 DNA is TGTGCCAGCAGTTACTCGGGACCAATGTACGAGCAGTACTTC. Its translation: CASSYSGPMYEQYF.

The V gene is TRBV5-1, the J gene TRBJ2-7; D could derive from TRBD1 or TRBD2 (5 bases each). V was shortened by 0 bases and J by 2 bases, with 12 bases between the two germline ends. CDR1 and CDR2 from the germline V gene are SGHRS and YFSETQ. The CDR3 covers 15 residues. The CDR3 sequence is CASSLARDGTYEQYF. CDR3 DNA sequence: TGCGCCAGCAGCTTGGCCCGGGACGGAACCTACGAGCAGTACTTC.

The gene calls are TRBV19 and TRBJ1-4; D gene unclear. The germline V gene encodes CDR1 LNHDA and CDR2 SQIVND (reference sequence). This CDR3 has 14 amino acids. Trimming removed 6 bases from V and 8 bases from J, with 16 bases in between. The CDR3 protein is CASRWESQSEKLFF. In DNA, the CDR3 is TGTGCCAGTAGATGGGAGTCCCAATCGGAAAAACTGTTTTTT.

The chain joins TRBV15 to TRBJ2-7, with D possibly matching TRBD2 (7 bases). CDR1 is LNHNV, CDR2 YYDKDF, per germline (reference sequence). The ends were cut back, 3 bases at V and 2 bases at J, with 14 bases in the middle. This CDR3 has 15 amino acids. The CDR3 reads CATSSSWGGPYEQYF. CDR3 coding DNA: TGTGCCACCAGCAGCAGCTGGGGGGGGCCCTACGAGCAGTACTTC. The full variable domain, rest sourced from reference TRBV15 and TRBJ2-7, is DAMVIQNPRYQVTQFGKPVTLSCSQTLNHNVMYWYQQKSSQAPKLLFHYYDKDFNNEADTPDNFQSRRPNTSFCFLDIRSPGLGDTAMYLCATSSSWGGPYEQYFGPGTRLTVT.

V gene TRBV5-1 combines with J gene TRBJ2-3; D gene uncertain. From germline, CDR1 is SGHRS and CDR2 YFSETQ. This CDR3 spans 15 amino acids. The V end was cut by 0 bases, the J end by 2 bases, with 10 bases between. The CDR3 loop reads CASSLGTFNTDTQYF. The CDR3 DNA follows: TGCGCCAGCAGCTTGGGTACCTTCAACACAGATACGCAGTATTTT. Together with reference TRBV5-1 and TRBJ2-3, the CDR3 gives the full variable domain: KAGVTQTPRYLIKTRGQQVTLSCSPISGHRSVSWYQQTPGQGLQFLFEYFSETQRNKGNFPGRFSGRQFSNSRSEMNVSTLELGDSALYLCASSLGTFNTDTQYFGPGTRLTVL.

The CDR3 protein is CASSYGTNRGGELFF. The CDR3 nucleotides read TGTGCCAGCAGCTACGGGACTAACCGAGGCGGGGAGCTGTTTTTT. This rearrangement joins TRBV28 to TRBJ2-2, with 7 bases fitting TRBD2. The ends lost 6 bases at V and 7 bases at J; junction bases unmatched: 11. This CDR3 region has 15 residues. The germline V gene has CDR1 MDHEN and CDR2 SYDVKM. Looking up the rest from reference TRBV28 and TRBJ2-2 gives the full variable domain: DVKVTQSSRYLVKRTGEKVFLECVQDMDHENMFWYRQDPGLGLRLIYFSYDVKMKEKGDIPEGYSVSREKKERFSLILESASTNQTSMYLCASSYGTNRGGELFFGEGSRLTVL.

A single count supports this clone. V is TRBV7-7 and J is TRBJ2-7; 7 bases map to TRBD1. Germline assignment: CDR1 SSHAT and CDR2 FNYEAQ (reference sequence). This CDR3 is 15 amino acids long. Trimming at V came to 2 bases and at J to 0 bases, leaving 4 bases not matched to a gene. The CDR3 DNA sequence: TGTGCCAGCAGCTTAAGGGACAGATACTCCTACGAGCAGTACTTC. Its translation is CASSLRDRYSYEQYF.

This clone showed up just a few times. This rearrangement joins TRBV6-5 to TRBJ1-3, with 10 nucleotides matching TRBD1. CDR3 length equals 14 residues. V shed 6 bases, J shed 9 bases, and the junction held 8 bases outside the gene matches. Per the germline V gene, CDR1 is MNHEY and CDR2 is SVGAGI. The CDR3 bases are TGTGCCAGCAGACCCGGGACAGGGGCGAGCACCATATATTTT. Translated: CASRPGTGASTIYF.

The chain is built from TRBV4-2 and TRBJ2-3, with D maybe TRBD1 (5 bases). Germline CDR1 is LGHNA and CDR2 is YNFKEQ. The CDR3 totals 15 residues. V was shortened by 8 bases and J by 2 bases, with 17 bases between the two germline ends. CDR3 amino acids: CASCPGADPTDTQYF. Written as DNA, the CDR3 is TGTGCCAGCTGCCCTGGGGCGGACCCCACAGATACGCAGTATTTT.

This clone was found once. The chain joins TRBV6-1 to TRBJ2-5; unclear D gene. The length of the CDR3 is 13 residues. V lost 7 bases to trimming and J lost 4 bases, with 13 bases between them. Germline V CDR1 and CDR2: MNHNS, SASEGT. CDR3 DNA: TGTGCCAGCAACGGGCAGATGGGAGAGACCCAGTACTTC. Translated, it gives CASNGQMGETQYF.

The CDR3 sequence: CASSYPTGIETQYF. For the CDR3, the DNA is TGTGCCAGCAGCTACCCGACAGGGATCGAGACCCAGTACTTC. The chain joins TRBV5-6 to TRBJ2-5, with 7 bases identical to TRBD1. The CDR3 is made up of 14 amino acids. With 3 bases clipped from V and 5 bases from J, the junction kept 7 bases outside the gene matches. Germline CDR1 reads SGHDT; CDR2 reads YYEEEE.

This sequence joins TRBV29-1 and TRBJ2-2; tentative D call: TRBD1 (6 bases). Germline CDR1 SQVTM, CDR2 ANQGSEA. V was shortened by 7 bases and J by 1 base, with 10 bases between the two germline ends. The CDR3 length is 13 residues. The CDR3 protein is CSAGQKNTGELFF. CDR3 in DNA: TGCAGCGCTGGACAGAAGAACACCGGGGAGCTGTTTTTT.

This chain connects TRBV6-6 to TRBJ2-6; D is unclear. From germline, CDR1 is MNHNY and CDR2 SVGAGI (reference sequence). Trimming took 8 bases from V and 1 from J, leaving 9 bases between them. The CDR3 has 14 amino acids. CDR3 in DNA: TGTGCCAGCCTCCAGGTGTCTGGGGCCAACGTCCTGACTTTC. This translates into CASLQVSGANVLTF.

CDR3 amino acids: CASSFSRVRTSGTGQETQYF. CDR3 in DNA: TGTGCCAGCAGCTTCTCCCGGGTGAGGACTAGCGGGACGGGCCAAGAGACCCAGTACTTC. The chain has TRBV9 and TRBJ2-5; 12 nucleotides agree with TRBD2. With 4 bases clipped from V and 1 base from J, the junction kept 17 bases outside the gene matches. Germline V gene sequence: CDR1 SGDLS, CDR2 YYNGEE. The CDR3 is 20 residues long.

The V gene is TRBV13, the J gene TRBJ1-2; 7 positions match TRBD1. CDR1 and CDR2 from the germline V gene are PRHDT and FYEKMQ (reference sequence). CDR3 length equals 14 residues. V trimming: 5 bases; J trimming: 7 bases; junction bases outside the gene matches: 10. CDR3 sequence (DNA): TGTGCCAGCAGCGGCGGGACAGCCACGCGTGGCTACACCTTC. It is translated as CASSGGTATRGYTF.

CDR3 nucleotides: TGTGCCAGCAGTACTTCCAACAGGGATTCAGCTTTCTTT. It yields the protein CASSTSNRDSAFF. The chain uses TRBV6-5 and TRBJ1-1; D is possibly TRBD1 (6 bases). The CDR3 spans 13 residues. Germline V gene sequence: CDR1 MNHEY, CDR2 SVGAGI. The germline V and J ends were trimmed by 5 bases and 10 bases, with 17 bases remaining between them.

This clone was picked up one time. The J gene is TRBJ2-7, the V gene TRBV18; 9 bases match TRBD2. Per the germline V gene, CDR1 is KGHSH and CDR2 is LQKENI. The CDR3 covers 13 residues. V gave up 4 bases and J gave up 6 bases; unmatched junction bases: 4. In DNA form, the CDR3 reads TGTGCCAGCTCACAGGGACTAGCAGTCGAGCAGTACTTC. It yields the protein CASSQGLAVEQYF.

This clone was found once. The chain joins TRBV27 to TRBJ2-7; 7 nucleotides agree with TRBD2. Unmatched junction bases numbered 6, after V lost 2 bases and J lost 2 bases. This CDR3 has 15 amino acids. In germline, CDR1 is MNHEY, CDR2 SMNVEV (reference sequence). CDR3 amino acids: CASSLRIGLAYEQYF. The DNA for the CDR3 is TGTGCCAGCAGTTTAAGAATAGGACTAGCCTACGAGCAGTACTTC.

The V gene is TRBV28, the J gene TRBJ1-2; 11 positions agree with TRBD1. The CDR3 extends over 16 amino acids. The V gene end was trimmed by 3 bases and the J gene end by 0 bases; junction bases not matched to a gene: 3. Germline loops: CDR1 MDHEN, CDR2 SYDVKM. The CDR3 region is CASSFRGQGANYGYTF. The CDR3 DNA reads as TGTGCCAGCAGTTTCCGGGGACAGGGGGCTAACTATGGCTACACCTTC.

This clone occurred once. The CDR3 protein is CASSTGLENIQYF. DNA for the CDR3: TGTGCCAGCAGTACGGGGTTGGAAAACATTCAGTACTTC. The rearrangement joins TRBV6-5 to TRBJ2-4, with D perhaps TRBD2 (5 bases). CDR3 size: 13 residues. V lost 5 bases, J lost 5 bases, and 10 bases lay in between. Germline V lookup: CDR1 MNHEY, CDR2 SVGAGI.